Each of the 17 T cell receptor beta chains below was sequenced from the same sample in a study of T-cell memory formation after mild COVID-19. TCRdb fed the 5' RACE reads into MiXCR, producing one record per CDR3 protein. The data show more than 70,000 distinct CDR3 sequences, about 14% seen once. Sample: PBMCs or a T cell subset sorted from them (not recorded which). These receptor sequences come from an adult woman who had mild COVID-19 (a few samples of this study predate the infection). Cell type and time point are not known.

The CDR3 sequence is CASSLGTGEWRELFF. CDR3 sequence (DNA): TGTGCCAGCAGCCTCGGGACAGGGGAATGGAGGGAGCTGTTTTTT. The genes are TRBV5-6 and TRBJ2-2, with 10 bases identical to TRBD1. Germline lookup yields CDR1 SGHDT and CDR2 YYEEEE. This CDR3 is 15 amino acids long. J was trimmed by 9 bases and V by 4 bases; bases with no gene match: 9.

The V and J genes are TRBV7-9 and TRBJ2-7; 9 bases align to TRBD1. Germline V CDR1 and CDR2: SEHNR, FQNEAQ (reference sequence). The CDR3 runs to 14 residues. Trimming took 5 bases from V and 2 from J; bases not matched to a gene: 4. The CDR3 nucleotides read TGTGCCAGCAGCACCCGGGACAGGGCCTACGAGCAGTACTTC. Protein sequence: CASSTRDRAYEQYF.

A few counts support this clonotype. The DNA of the CDR3 is TGCGCCAGCAGCTTGGAGTTGGTCCTACCGCGGGAGCAGTACTTC. Its protein product is CASSLELVLPREQYF. The chain has TRBV5-1 and TRBJ2-7, with D unresolved. The V gene lost 0 bases and the J gene lost 7 bases, with 17 bases spanning the gap. CDR1 and CDR2 (germline): SGHRS, YFSETQ. There are 15 residues in the CDR3.

V is TRBV5-1 and J is TRBJ2-1; 9 bases are a match to TRBD2. Germline CDR1 reads SGHRS; CDR2 reads YFSETQ. The CDR3 spans 13 residues. V was pared by 5 bases and J by 8 bases, with 5 bases of the junction left unmatched. The DNA of the CDR3 is TGCGCCAGCAGTCGCGGGGGGGTGGATGAGCAGTTCTTC. Translating it yields CASSRGGVDEQFF.

The sample holds a few counts of this clonotype. J is TRBJ2-5 and V is TRBV27; unclear D gene. The ends were cut back, 2 bases at V and 5 bases at J, with 12 bases in the middle. This CDR3 comprises 14 residues. CDR1 MNHEY and CDR2 SMNVEV come from the germline V gene (reference sequence). The CDR3 sequence: CASSLGLGIETQYF. The CDR3 DNA follows: TGTGCCAGCAGTTTAGGGCTAGGGATCGAGACCCAGTACTTC.

This clonotype was seen a few times. V and J are TRBV12-3 or TRBV12-4 and TRBJ2-1; D is ambiguous. The V and J ends lost 2 bases and 8 bases respectively, with 7 bases between them. The CDR3 loop spans 12 amino acids. The CDR3 sequence: CASSLLGDEQFF. CDR3 nucleotides: TGTGCCAGCAGTTTATTGGGCGATGAGCAGTTCTTC.

This clonotype has more than one count but fewer than ten. This rearrangement joins TRBV4-2 to TRBJ2-7; 7 bases agree with TRBD1. With V trimmed by 1 base and J by 5 bases, 8 bases remained unmatched. The germline CDR1 and CDR2 sequences are LGHNA and YNFKEQ. There are 15 residues in the CDR3. CDR3 in DNA: TGTGCCAGCAGCCAAGGGACAGGAGGTGTCAACGAGCAGTACTTC. This sequence encodes CASSQGTGGVNEQYF.

This clonotype was picked up a small number of times. This rearrangement joins TRBV24-1 to TRBJ2-1, with 9 nucleotides matching TRBD2. Losses at the gene ends were 2 bases for V and 7 bases for J; bases not matched to a gene: 8. This CDR3 region has 16 residues. The germline CDR1 and CDR2 sequences are KGHDR and SFDVKD. Written as DNA, the CDR3 is TGTGCCACCAGTGATTATAGCGGGGGCCAGCCGAATGAGCAGTTCTTC. This translates into CATSDYSGGQPNEQFF.

The chain carries TRBV7-9 and TRBJ1-2; D is ambiguous. The germline V and J ends were trimmed by 1 base and 3 bases, with 12 bases remaining between them. The CDR3 has 15 amino acids. Looked up from germline, CDR1 is SEHNR and CDR2 is FQNEAQ (reference sequence). The CDR3 region is CASSLDLAGYYGYTF. The CDR3 nucleotides are TGTGCCAGCAGCTTAGATCTCGCGGGGTACTATGGCTACACCTTC. Full variable domain (missing parts from reference TRBV7-9 and TRBJ1-2): DTGVSQNPRHKITKRGQNVTFRCDPISEHNRLYWYRQTLGQGPEFLTYFQNEAQLEKSRLLSDRFSAERPKGSFSTLEIQRTEQGDSAMYLCASSLDLAGYYGYTFGSGTRLTVV.

This clonotype was counted between two and nine times. The rearrangement uses TRBV5-6 and TRBJ2-7; D perhaps matches TRBD1 (5 bases). Trimming removed 3 bases from V and 2 bases from J, with 15 bases in between. CDR1 SGHDT and CDR2 YYEEEE come from the germline V gene. The CDR3 is 15 residues long. CDR3 sequence reads: CASSSDDSSPYEQYF. The DNA of the CDR3 is TGTGCCAGCAGCTCGGACGACAGTTCCCCCTACGAGCAGTACTTC.

The rearrangement joins TRBV30 to TRBJ1-1; D call uncertain. The CDR3 has 13 amino acids. Germline V gene data show CDR1 as GTSNPN and CDR2 as SVGIG (reference sequence). Trimming removed 0 bases from V and 6 bases from J, with 11 bases in between. CDR3 DNA: TGTGCCTGGAGTGTACCGGAGGGCTCTGAAGCTTTCTTT. This gives the protein CAWSVPEGSEAFF.

The chain recombines TRBV7-9 with TRBJ2-2; 9 bases match TRBD1. The germline CDR1 and CDR2 sequences are SEHNR and FQNEAQ (reference sequence). Trimming cost V 3 bases and J 7 bases; bases outside gene matches: 9. This CDR3 is built from 16 residues. The CDR3 reads CASSFRDRESGGELFF. The CDR3 nucleotides read TGTGCCAGCAGCTTTCGGGACAGGGAGTCCGGCGGGGAGCTGTTTTTT. The variable domain in full, completed from reference TRBV7-9 and TRBJ2-2, reads DTGVSQNPRHKITKRGQNVTFRCDPISEHNRLYWYRQTLGQGPEFLTYFQNEAQLEKSRLLSDRFSAERPKGSFSTLEIQRTEQGDSAMYLCASSFRDRESGGELFFGEGSRLTVL.

This clonotype has just a few counts. The chain carries TRBV20-1 and TRBJ1-5, with a tentative D call TRBD1 (6 bases). Germline lookup yields CDR1 DFQATT and CDR2 SNEGSKA (reference sequence). The CDR3 contains 13 residues. Between the trimmed V and J ends, which lost 5 bases and 6 bases, there was a span of 14 bases. This CDR3 is CSASGTGSQPQHF. The CDR3 DNA reads TGCAGTGCTTCCGGCACAGGGAGTCAGCCCCAGCATTTT.

This chain connects TRBV7-9 to TRBJ1-1; no clear D. The V gene's germline CDR1 is SEHNR and CDR2 FQNEAQ (reference sequence). The ends were cut back, 4 bases at V and 4 bases at J, with 7 bases in the middle. CDR3 length: 12 residues. The CDR3 is CASSSIGTEAFF. In DNA, the CDR3 is TGTGCCAGCAGCTCGATAGGCACTGAAGCTTTCTTT.

The genes are TRBV6-6 and TRBJ2-7; no firm D call. Trimming pared 2 bases from V and 6 bases from J, leaving 2 bases between. From germline, CDR1 is MNHNY and CDR2 SVGAGI (reference sequence). CDR3 size: 10 residues. The CDR3 DNA is TGTGCCAGCAGTTACGGCGAGCAGTACTTC. Protein: CASSYGEQYF.

The chain recombines TRBV14 with TRBJ2-7; 7 nucleotides agree with TRBD2. CDR1 is SGHDN and CDR2 is FVKESK in the germline V gene. J gave up 0 bases and V 0 bases, and 11 bases lay outside the gene matches. This CDR3 has 18 residues. The CDR3 here is CASSQEPTSGGSSYEQYF. The CDR3 coding sequence is TGTGCCAGCAGCCAAGAGCCGACCTCTGGCGGGAGCTCCTACGAGCAGTACTTC.

V is TRBV12-3 or TRBV12-4 and J is TRBJ1-1, with a tentative D call TRBD1 (6 bases). There are 11 residues in the CDR3. Deletions cut 10 bases from V and 6 bases from J, with 12 bases between. The CDR3 region is CAIEWGPEAFF. As DNA, the CDR3 is TGTGCCATCGAGTGGGGGCCTGAAGCTTTCTTT.